This TCR beta chain was retrieved from a study of T cell repertoires in cytomegalovirus infection (dated by TCRdb to 2018 to 2020). For context, the study as a whole: Recently identified HLA-C-restricted CMV epitopes, whose presentation resists viral immunomodulation, were targeted by peptide stimulations together with well-studied HLA-B-restricted epitopes. Donor HLA type was relevant to the analysis, as public TCR beta signatures indicated carriage of CMV infection together with the matching HLA type. Summary of the overall study and its limitations: In the ex vivo response, HLA-C-restricted CMV-specific TCR beta clonotypes were dominant, and in two of eight donors the single most frequent clonotype came from this HLA-C-restricted group. Cumulative frequency of public TCR beta family members discriminated carriers of CMV infection plus the relevant HLA type in this cohort and an independent 352-donor cohort.

This clonotype was counted at least ten times. This clone's antigen is unknown. No base quality information exists; no much larger clone differs at one position. This sample's treatment or condition label indicates: in vitro stimulation with specific CMV peptide epitopes to enrich CMV-specific T cells. Sequenced on an Illumina HiSeq 1500. Using fastp at Q25 and MiXCR, TCRdb reprocessed the public reads and kept productive beta chains. Entries are consolidated by CDR3 protein sequence, retaining the most common genes and DNA. The sample contains approximately 270,000 distinct CDR3 sequences, about 20% of them found a single time. Together, the top ten hold 15% to 20% of the sample. From the cysteine through the phenylalanine, the CDR3 covers 12 amino acids. Only the CDR3 DNA is retained, 36 bases long and in frame from the first base. Trimming at the junction amounts to 3 bases on V and 7 bases on J, and the germline ends lie 6 bases apart.

The rearrangement joined TRBV23-1 to TRBJ1-4; the D gene lacks a confident call. TRBV23-1 qualifies as an ORF whose function is uncertain. Source: cultured PBMCs, taken from culture after CMV antigen stimulation. The receptor's source is a human donor in good health (CMV status not recorded). Some clones in this sample may be carry-over from other donors' samples. The sequenced DNA: TGCGCCAGCAGTCATCCGGTTGAAAAACTGTTTTTT. This translates into CASSHPVEKLFF.